This T cell receptor (beta chain) was retrieved from a study of blood T cell repertoires in COVID-19 (dated by TCRdb to 2019 to 2021). The study in broad terms: Samples covering the acute and convalescent phases of COVID-19 were provided by collaborators in the United States, Italy and Spain. The prospective study material was composed of cDNA or gDNA derived from T cells, B-cell-depleted T cells, or PBMCs. The dataset comprised deeply sampled blood TCRbeta repertoires from subjects exposed to, actively infected with, or recovered from COVID-19. The repertoires were released in a freely available public database meant as a resource for research on the immune response to SARS-CoV-2. The samples were drawn from the first 160 participants of the ongoing ImmuneRACE study and from over 950 subjects provided by 6 global collaborators. Sample metadata almost always included a de-identified subject ID, COVID-19 status, age in years and sex. Where available, HLA class I and class II types were taken from metadata supplied by the sample provider and were not determined by assay-based typing.

A note on this clone: Which antigen it targets is not known. Base qualities were left out, and no much larger clone turns up one base away.

TCRbeta CDR3 regions were amplified from genomic DNA by means of the immunoSEQ Assay, a bias-controlled multiplex PCR. In the paper's pipeline: The number of nucleated cells in each sample was estimated from the amplification of reference gene primers within the assay. To quantify the absolute abundance of each unique TCRbeta CDR3 rearrangement, sequence reads were collapsed and filtered. For each sample, productive Simpson clonality was calculated as the square root of Simpson's diversity index across productive rearrangements. Entries here come from immuneACCESS through TCRdb and include only in-frame sequences with V and J called. Some clones fail to appear in such tables; in the studies checked, an unresolved V gene covers under half of the shortfall, and the cause of the remainder is unknown. Clonal size and the V and J genes are those of that table, whereas D and trimming came from the DNA. Present in this sample are around 250,000 clones, roughly 84% of which were seen just once. The top ten clonotypes cover roughly 8.6% of the sample.

V is shortened by 7 bases, J by 1 base, and the region joining them spans 17 bases. The CDR3 starts with the cysteine, ends with the phenylalanine, and has 15 residues. Here the CDR3 DNA is all that survives: 45 bases in frame from base 1. CDR1 and CDR2 are read off the germline V gene (reference sequence) as MNHEY and SMNVEV. Each collaborating institution followed its own protocols to collect whole blood in K2EDTA tubes. For TCRbeta analysis, collaborator samples were shipped as frozen whole blood, as isolated PBMCs, or as DNA extracted from either sample type. Overall study outcomes, separate from this receptor: The amount of clinical and demographic metadata varied by source and participant and was provided uncurated.

The source material was peripheral blood. The sequence came from a human donor in a cohort sampled during active COVID-19. The chain is assembled from TRBV27 and TRBJ2-7; the D gene is perhaps TRBD1, from 6 matching bases. The CDR3 amino acid sequence is: CASTTMGAHSYEQYF. The DNA sequence is given as TGTGCCAGCACCACGATGGGGGCGCATTCCTACGAGCAGTACTTC.